These 18 T cell receptor beta chains were sequenced from one sample in a study of siplizumab effects on memory and regulatory T cells. The data were produced by immunoSEQ multiplex PCR, yet TCRdb's version contains in-frame clones alone and is incomplete. The profile shows some 110,000 clones, 90% to 95% of them singletons. Sequenced: CD4+ T cells sorted from blood. All receptors come from a human donor in good health.

This clone was seen more than once but under ten times. The chain is built from TRBV10-3 and TRBJ1-5; the D gene is possibly TRBD1 (6 bases). The V gene lost 3 bases and the J gene lost 7 bases, with 13 bases spanning the gap. This CDR3 spans 14 amino acids. Germline CDR1 ENHRY, CDR2 SYGVKD. The CDR3: CAISDRAGDQPQHF. As DNA, the CDR3 is TGTGCCATCAGTGATAGGGCAGGGGACCAGCCCCAGCATTTT.

The V and J genes are TRBV9 and TRBJ2-5, with D possibly being TRBD1 (5 bases). This CDR3 contains 16 residues. From germline, CDR1 is SGDLS and CDR2 YYNGEE. V was shortened by 0 bases and J by 5 bases, with 17 bases between the two germline ends. The CDR3 protein is CASSVGGGFPDETQYF. CDR3 bases: TGTGCCAGCAGCGTAGGGGGCGGATTTCCCGACGAGACCCAGTACTTC.

The chain carries TRBV4-1 and TRBJ2-1; TRBD2 agrees at 7 bases. J was trimmed by 0 bases and V by 3 bases; bases with no gene match: 8. This CDR3 contains 17 residues. Per germline, CDR1 MGHRA and CDR2 YSYEKL. The CDR3 DNA sequence: TGCGCCAGCAGCCAGAGAAGAGCGGGAAGCTCCTACAATGAGCAGTTCTTC. The encoded protein is CASSQRRAGSSYNEQFF.

The V call is TRBV7-2, the J call TRBJ2-1, with TRBD2 matching over 12 bases. The germline V gene encodes CDR1 SGHTA and CDR2 FQGNSA. V was clipped by 5 bases and J by 9 bases; unmatched bases: 14. The CDR3 is 17 amino acids. The CDR3 region has the DNA TGTGCCAGCAGCGCGCGGACTAGCGGGATCTATCACGCTGAGCAGTTCTTC. Its protein product is CASSARTSGIYHAEQFF.

The rearrangement uses TRBV27 and TRBJ2-7, with D perhaps TRBD2 (6 bases). V was shortened by 2 bases and J by 6 bases, with 14 bases between the two germline ends. Looked up from germline, CDR1 is MNHEY and CDR2 is SMNVEV (reference sequence). This CDR3 is built from 14 residues. In DNA form, the CDR3 reads TGTGCCAGCAGTTTACGTGGTAGCGGAGGCGAGCAGTACTTC. It is translated as CASSLRGSGGEQYF.

This chain connects TRBV7-3 to TRBJ2-3, with D possibly TRBD2 on 5 matching bases. This CDR3 comprises 14 residues. Trimming stripped 5 bases from V and 9 bases from J, with 18 bases between. CDR1 SGHTA and CDR2 FQGTGA come from the germline V gene. The CDR3 region is CASSPSGVSGTQYF. The CDR3 bases are TGTGCCAGCAGCCCGTCAGGAGTCAGCGGCACGCAGTATTTT.

CDR3 coding DNA: TGTGCCAGCAGCTTAGCTAGCGGGAGCTGGGAAGAGACCCAGTACTTC. Protein: CASSLASGSWEETQYF. The chain combines TRBV5-8 with TRBJ2-5; 10 nucleotides match TRBD2. There are 16 residues in the CDR3. Trimming took 2 bases from V and 3 from J; bases not matched to a gene: 7. Per germline, CDR1 SGHTS and CDR2 YDEGEE.

This chain joins TRBV27 and TRBJ1-2; D not resolved. V was clipped by 0 bases and J by 0 bases, with 11 bases between them. The germline CDR1 and CDR2 sequences are MNHEY and SMNVEV (reference sequence). The CDR3 is 16 residues long. The CDR3 DNA reads as TGTGCCAGCAGTTTATCGTGGAGCTCAGCTAACTATGGCTACACCTTC. Translation gives CASSLSWSSANYGYTF.

The rearrangement uses TRBV12-5 and TRBJ2-7; 11 bases agree with TRBD1. The germline gives CDR1 LGHNT, CDR2 FRNRAP. With V trimmed by 4 bases and J by 2 bases, 4 bases remained unmatched. The CDR3 extends over 15 amino acids. The CDR3 DNA sequence: TGTGCTAGTGGTTACCGGGACAGGGGGGCCTACGAGCAGTACTTC. Protein sequence: CASGYRDRGAYEQYF.

The chain employs TRBV30 and TRBJ2-2; D tentatively reads TRBD1 or TRBD2 (5 bases each). The germline V and J ends were trimmed by 3 bases and 6 bases, with 5 bases remaining between them. Germline lookup yields CDR1 GTSNPN and CDR2 SVGIG (reference sequence). The CDR3 extends over 11 amino acids. For the CDR3, the DNA is TGTGCCTGGAGGGGGGCCGGGGAGCTGTTTTTT. This gives the protein CAWRGAGELFF.

The chain joins TRBV27 to TRBJ1-2; 10 bases map to TRBD1. CDR1 is MNHEY and CDR2 is SMNVEV in the germline V gene (reference sequence). V gave up 5 bases and J gave up 7 bases; unmatched junction bases: 7. The CDR3 runs to 14 residues. CDR3 protein: CASSTTGGHGGYTF. The CDR3 DNA sequence: TGTGCCAGCAGTACGACAGGGGGCCATGGTGGCTACACCTTC.

The chain couples TRBV10-3 to TRBJ2-1, with 12 bases identical to TRBD2. The germline CDR1 and CDR2 sequences are ENHRY and SYGVKD. The CDR3 has 17 residues. After removal of 10 bases from V and 6 bases from J, the junction contained 16 bases not matched to a gene. Here the CDR3 reads CATVSGTSGPGPNEQFF. In nucleotides, the CDR3 is TGTGCCACCGTGTCCGGGACTAGCGGGCCTGGTCCCAATGAGCAGTTCTTC.

V gene TRBV13 combines with J gene TRBJ2-3, with 7 bases fitting TRBD1. CDR1 and CDR2 from the germline V gene are PRHDT and FYEKMQ (reference sequence). This CDR3 comprises 16 residues. Unmatched junction bases numbered 10, after V lost 7 bases and J lost 0 bases. CDR3 DNA sequence: TGTGCCAGCACCTCCTACAGGGGAGCTAGCACAGATACGCAGTATTTT. Translating gives CASTSYRGASTDTQYF.

This sequence joins TRBV5-4 and TRBJ1-6; TRBD1 might be the D (5 bases). The CDR3 runs to 15 residues. V lost 4 bases, J lost 10 bases, and 18 bases lay in between. Germline CDR1 is SGHNT and CDR2 is YYREEE (reference sequence). The CDR3 bases are TGTGCCAGCAGCAAACGGGACCCCATTCGCTCACCCCTCCACTTT. This translates into CASSKRDPIRSPLHF.

The chain recombines TRBV4-1 with TRBJ1-4, with 7 nucleotides matching TRBD1. The junction had 4 bases not matched to a gene; V was cut back by 3 bases and J by 0 bases. Looked up from germline, CDR1 is MGHRA and CDR2 is YSYEKL. The CDR3 loop spans 16 amino acids. This CDR3 reads CASSQGQLATNEKLFF. CDR3 DNA: TGCGCCAGCAGCCAGGGACAGCTTGCAACTAATGAAAAACTGTTTTTT.

J is TRBJ2-7 and V is TRBV21-1; TRBD1, the table's D call, lacks a check against the DNA. TRBV21-1 is assigned pseudogene status. The CDR3 has 15 amino acids. CDR3 nucleotides: TGTGCCAGCAGCAACCGGGACAGGGGTAAAGGGGAGCAGTACTTC. Translated, it gives CASSNRDRGKGEQYF.

V and J are TRBV4-1 and TRBJ1-5; a weak D match, TRBD1 (6 bases). Trimming stripped 3 bases from V and 5 bases from J, with 14 bases between. The CDR3 runs 15 residues. Germline V gene sequence: CDR1 MGHRA, CDR2 YSYEKL. CDR3 amino acids: CASSQVTGLDQPQHF. The CDR3 coding sequence is TGCGCCAGCAGCCAGGTTACAGGGCTGGATCAGCCCCAGCATTTT.

V is TRBV19 and J is TRBJ1-5, with 7 nucleotides matching TRBD1. This CDR3 region has 17 residues. Germline V CDR1 and CDR2: LNHDA, SQIVND (reference sequence). Unmatched junction bases numbered 12, after V lost 3 bases and J lost 4 bases. This CDR3 reads CASSMGPDRVGNQPQHF. The CDR3, as DNA: TGTGCCAGTAGTATGGGCCCCGACAGGGTAGGGAATCAGCCCCAGCATTTT.